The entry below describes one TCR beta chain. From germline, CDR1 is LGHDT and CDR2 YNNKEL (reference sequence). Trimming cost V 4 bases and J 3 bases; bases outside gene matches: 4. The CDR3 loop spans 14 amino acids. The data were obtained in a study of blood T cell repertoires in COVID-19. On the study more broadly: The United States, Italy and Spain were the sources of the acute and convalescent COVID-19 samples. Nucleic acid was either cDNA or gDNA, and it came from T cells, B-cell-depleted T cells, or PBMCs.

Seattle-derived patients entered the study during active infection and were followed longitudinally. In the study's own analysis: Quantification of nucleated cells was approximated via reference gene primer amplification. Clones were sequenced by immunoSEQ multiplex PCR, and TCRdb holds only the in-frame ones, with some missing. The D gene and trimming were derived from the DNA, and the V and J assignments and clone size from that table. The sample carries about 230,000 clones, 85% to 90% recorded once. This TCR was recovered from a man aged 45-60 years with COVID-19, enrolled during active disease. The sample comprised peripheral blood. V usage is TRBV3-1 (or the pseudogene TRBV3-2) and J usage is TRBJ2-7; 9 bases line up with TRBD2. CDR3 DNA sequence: TGTGCCAGCAGCCTCGGGACTAGCATCTACGAGCAGTACTTC. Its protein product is CASSLGTSIYEQYF.